This TCR beta chain was obtained from a study of blood T cell repertoires in COVID-19. Study summary: From the United States, Italy and Spain came samples of acute and convalescent COVID-19. T cells, B-cell-depleted T cells, or PBMCs provided the cDNA or gDNA that served as material.

How the authors handled the data: Scientists estimated how many nucleated cells there were by amplifying reference gene primers. Generated by immunoSEQ multiplex PCR, the TCRdb table keeps only in-frame clones and is missing some. V, J and clone size reflect that table, while D and trimming were determined from the DNA. This sample has 95,000 to 100,000 clones, with approximately 92% found just once. The germline CDR1 and CDR2 sequences are SGHKS and YYEKEE (reference sequence). This CDR3 spans 15 amino acids. V was pared by 1 base and J by 6 bases, with 17 bases between. The sequence derives from a man in his fifties with active COVID-19. The V gene is TRBV5-5, the J gene TRBJ2-7; perhaps TRBD2 as D (6 bases). Sequenced material: peripheral blood. The CDR3 protein is CASSLSSVRLLEQYF. In nucleotides, the CDR3 is TGTGCCAGCAGCTTGTCTAGCGTCCGACTCCTCGAGCAGTACTTC.